Each of the 18 T cell receptor beta chains below was sequenced from the same sample in a study of cytomegalovirus exposure and HLA in healthy donors. The PCR had 60 Vbeta and 13 Jbeta primers. TCRdb keeps only in-frame clones here, not all; method: immunoSEQ multiplex PCR. The profile shows 150,000 to 200,000 clones, approximately 84% of them singletons. What was sequenced was PBMCs. All receptors derive from a woman between 40 and 50 years old in good health and CMV-seropositive.

V is TRBV9 and J is TRBJ2-5, with 7 bases that match TRBD1. The germline CDR1 and CDR2 sequences are SGDLS and YYNGEE. V trimming: 0 bases; J trimming: 1 base; junction bases outside the gene matches: 3. The length of the CDR3 is 15 residues. The CDR3 here is CASSVGGTAQETQYF. The CDR3 nucleotides are TGTGCCAGCAGCGTAGGGGGGACAGCCCAAGAGACCCAGTACTTC.

This chain joins TRBV12-5 and TRBJ1-1; D is undetermined. The V and J ends lost 3 bases and 1 base respectively, with 12 bases between them. CDR1 and CDR2 (germline): LGHNT, FRNRAP. This CDR3 has 15 amino acids. CDR3 residues: CASGFNEGKNTEAFF. Here the CDR3 DNA reads TGTGCTAGTGGTTTTAATGAGGGAAAGAACACTGAAGCTTTCTTT.

The J gene is TRBJ2-3, the V gene TRBV5-6; weak D call: TRBD1 (5 bases). The germline CDR1 and CDR2 sequences are SGHDT and YYEEEE. This CDR3 spans 14 amino acids. The germline V and J ends were trimmed by 4 bases and 1 base, with 10 bases remaining between them. The DNA of the CDR3 is TGTGCCAGCAGCACAGGCCGTGGCACAGATACGCAGTATTTT. It yields the protein CASSTGRGTDTQYF.

The chain is built from TRBV7-9 and TRBJ1-3; D call uncertain. Per the germline V gene, CDR1 is SEHNR and CDR2 is FQNEAQ (reference sequence). This CDR3 contains 12 residues. The CDR3 sequence: CSTSSSGNTIYF. CDR3 nucleotides: TGTTCCACCTCGTCCTCTGGAAACACCATATATTTT.

The J gene is TRBJ2-3, the V gene TRBV18; 9 bases map to TRBD2. Germline CDR1 and CDR2: KGHSH and LQKENI. The CDR3 contains 14 residues. The V and J ends lost 4 bases and 7 bases, in that order; junction bases with no gene match: 6. This CDR3 is CASSRSGGENTQYF. DNA for the CDR3: TGTGCCAGCTCACGTAGCGGGGGTGAAAATACGCAGTATTTT.

The J gene is TRBJ2-7, the V gene TRBV6-1; 11 positions match TRBD2. Germline V gives CDR1 MNHNS, CDR2 SASEGT. The CDR3 spans 16 residues. The V segment lost 4 bases and the J segment 3 bases; nucleotides outside the gene matches: 8. The DNA of the CDR3 is TGTGCCAGCAGTGTGGGACCTACTAGCGGGGGCTACGAGCAGTACTTC. Residues: CASSVGPTSGGYEQYF.

The rearrangement links TRBV2 to TRBJ2-1, with TRBD1 matching 12 bases. The CDR3 consists of 14 residues. Germline loops: CDR1 SNHLY, CDR2 FYNNEI. V shed 7 bases, J shed 8 bases, and the junction held 6 bases outside the gene matches. This CDR3 is CASIRDRGRDEQFF. In DNA form, the CDR3 reads TGTGCCAGCATCCGGGACAGGGGGCGGGATGAGCAGTTCTTC.

The rearrangement uses TRBV6-6 and TRBJ1-2, with 11 bases identical to TRBD1. After removal of 7 bases from V and 6 bases from J, the junction contained 4 bases not matched to a gene. Per germline, CDR1 MNHNY and CDR2 SVGAGI (reference sequence). The CDR3 is made up of 13 amino acids. The CDR3: CASKRTGGDGYTF. CDR3 nucleotide sequence: TGTGCCAGCAAGAGGACAGGGGGCGATGGCTACACCTTC.

V and J are TRBV28 and TRBJ1-4; 9 bases match TRBD1. This CDR3 spans 16 amino acids. From germline, CDR1 is MDHEN and CDR2 SYDVKM. The ends lost 4 bases at V and 7 bases at J; junction bases unmatched: 10. CDR3: CASSWTGATKREKLFF. The CDR3 DNA is TGTGCCAGCAGTTGGACAGGGGCGACTAAGCGTGAAAAACTGTTTTTT.

The chain links TRBV4-2 to TRBJ2-1; 9 bases are a match to TRBD2. The CDR3 covers 15 residues. Germline assignment: CDR1 LGHNA and CDR2 YNFKEQ. Trimming cost V 2 bases and J 8 bases; bases outside gene matches: 7. This CDR3 is CASSQRPSGADEQFF. CDR3 nucleotides: TGTGCCAGCAGCCAACGTCCTAGCGGGGCCGATGAGCAGTTCTTC.

V gene TRBV9 combines with J gene TRBJ2-2, with TRBD2 matching 14 bases. The J segment lost 0 bases and the V segment lost 4 bases, leaving 5 bases of the junction unmatched. In germline, CDR1 is SGDLS, CDR2 YYNGEE. The CDR3 extends over 18 amino acids. CDR3 residues: CASSPRLAGGPNTGELFF. The DNA of the CDR3 is TGTGCCAGCAGCCCCCGACTAGCGGGGGGGCCGAACACCGGGGAGCTGTTTTTT. Full variable domain (rest looked up from reference TRBV9 and TRBJ2-2): DSGVTQTPKHLITATGQRVTLRCSPRSGDLSVYWYQQSLDQGLQFLIQYYNGEERAKGNILERFSAQQFPDLHSELNLSSLELGDSALYFCASSPRLAGGPNTGELFFGEGSRLTVL.

This chain connects TRBV5-4 to TRBJ2-3; 7 positions agree with TRBD2. Trimming removed 2 bases from V and 1 base from J; junction bases left unmatched: 10. Looked up from germline, CDR1 is SGHNT and CDR2 is YYREEE (reference sequence). This CDR3 region has 17 residues. CDR3 sequence reads: CASSFGSKRGGTDTQYF. The CDR3 DNA sequence: TGTGCCAGCAGCTTCGGATCAAAACGGGGGGGCACAGATACGCAGTATTTT.

The chain joins TRBV4-3 to TRBJ1-2; D is unresolved. Per germline, CDR1 LGHNA and CDR2 YSLEER. The CDR3 contains 16 residues. V lost 0 bases to trimming and J lost 4 bases, with 15 bases between them. The CDR3 DNA is TGCGCCAGCAGCCAAGATGGGAGCAAAACCGGCTATGGCTACACCTTC. Translation: CASSQDGSKTGYGYTF.

On this clone: Other nucleotide sequences in the sample specify the same CDR3. This rearrangement joins TRBV19 to TRBJ2-7, with 7 bases fitting TRBD1. CDR1 is LNHDA, CDR2 SQIVND, per germline (reference sequence). Unmatched junction bases numbered 1, after V lost 2 bases and J lost 3 bases. This CDR3 has 13 residues. CDR3 protein: CASSIRQGYEQYF. The DNA for the CDR3 is TGTGCCAGTAGTATAAGACAGGGCTACGAGCAGTACTTC. The variable domain in full, with the rest retrieved from reference TRBV19 and TRBJ2-7, is DGGITQSPKYLFRKEGQNVTLSCEQNLNHDAMYWYRQDPGQGLRLIYYSQIVNDFQKGDIAEGYSVSREKKESFPLTVTSAQKNPTAFYLCASSIRQGYEQYFGPGTRLTVT.

This chain links TRBV5-8 with TRBJ1-3; D gene uncertain. V was trimmed by 0 bases and J by 0 bases, leaving 7 bases between them. Germline CDR1 reads SGHTS; CDR2 reads YDEGEE. The CDR3 is 15 residues long. The CDR3 coding sequence is TGTGCCAGCAGCTTGGAAGTACTCTCTGGAAACACCATATATTTT. Translated: CASSLEVLSGNTIYF. The full variable domain, in which reference TRBV5-8 and TRBJ1-3 provide the parts outside the CDR3, is EAGVTQSPTHLIKTRGQQATLRCSPISGHTSVYWYQQALGLGLQFLLWYDEGEERNRGNFPPRFSGRQFPNYSSELNVNALELEDSALYLCASSLEVLSGNTIYFGEGSWLTVV.

Points on this clone: The same CDR3 can be traced to other DNA sequences in this sample. The chain has TRBV5-1 and TRBJ2-7, with 8 bases identical to TRBD1. CDR1 and CDR2 from the germline V gene are SGHRS and YFSETQ. The J segment lost 3 bases and the V segment lost 5 bases, leaving 10 bases of the junction unmatched. The CDR3 spans 15 residues. CDR3 bases: TGCGCCAGCAGAGCAACCGGGACAGGATACTACGAGCAGTACTTC. This translates into CASRATGTGYYEQYF.

Notes on this clone: In this CDR3 the conserved last residue, phenylalanine or tryptophan, is missing, so a read error is likely. CDR3 nucleotides: TGTGCCAGCAGTTTGGGGGTGGGAGGCTACACCTTA. It codes for CASSLGVGGYTL. V gene TRBV6-6 combines with J gene TRBJ1-2; perhaps TRBD1 as D (5 bases). The germline V gene has CDR1 MNHNY and CDR2 SVGAGI (reference sequence). V was trimmed by 4 bases and J by 8 bases, leaving 11 bases between them. The CDR3 runs to 12 residues.

This clone was observed once. This chain links TRBV5-1 with TRBJ1-2, with 7 positions matching TRBD1. Germline V gives CDR1 SGHRS, CDR2 YFSETQ. This CDR3 has 16 residues. Trimming at V came to 5 bases and at J to 0 bases, leaving 10 bases not matched to a gene. CDR3 coding DNA: TGCGCCAGCAGGCCCACCTCCAGGGGGACTAACTATGGCTACACCTTC. Amino acid sequence: CASRPTSRGTNYGYTF.